What follows are 16 T cell receptor beta chains derived from one specimen sequenced in a study of cytomegalovirus exposure and HLA in healthy donors. Sequencing used immunoSEQ multiplex PCR; TCRdb keeps in-frame clones, though not all of them. The sample carries 150,000 to 200,000 clones, about nine tenths recorded once. Sequencing was performed on PBMCs. These receptors all come from a man aged 18-30 years in good health and CMV-seropositive.

This rearrangement joins TRBV5-1 to TRBJ2-1, with D possibly TRBD1 on 5 matching bases. The CDR3 runs to 16 residues. V was pared by 0 bases and J by 0 bases, with 10 bases between. Germline CDR1 and CDR2: SGHRS and YFSETQ. The CDR3 sequence: CASSLEGSGSYNEQFF. CDR3 in DNA: TGCGCCAGCAGCTTGGAGGGGTCCGGCTCCTACAATGAGCAGTTCTTC.

The chain joins TRBV4-1 to TRBJ2-3; D perhaps matches TRBD2 (5 bases). CDR1 MGHRA and CDR2 YSYEKL come from the germline V gene. The CDR3 extends over 14 amino acids. V lost 0 bases and J lost 6, with 10 bases in between. The CDR3: CASSQDTRWDTQYF. In DNA, the CDR3 is TGCGCCAGCAGCCAAGATACTAGATGGGATACGCAGTATTTT.

The chain links TRBV4-2 to TRBJ2-3; 10 bases are a match to TRBD2. The V segment lost 0 bases and the J segment 14 bases; nucleotides outside the gene matches: 11. From germline, CDR1 is LGHNA and CDR2 YNFKEQ. This CDR3 is built from 15 residues. DNA of the CDR3: TGTGCCAGCAGCCAAGATGGGGATAGCGGGGGGCCCTCGTATTTT. As protein: CASSQDGDSGGPSYF.

This chain uses TRBV5-1 with TRBJ2-7; 12 bases align to TRBD2. This CDR3 has 15 residues. CDR1 and CDR2 from the germline V gene are SGHRS and YFSETQ. With 4 bases clipped from V and 2 bases from J, the junction kept 4 bases outside the gene matches. The CDR3 DNA reads as TGCGCCAGCAGCAGGGGACTAGCGGGTGCCTACGAGCAGTACTTC. It yields the protein CASSRGLAGAYEQYF.

The V call is TRBV30, the J call TRBJ2-3; 10 bases are a match to TRBD2. CDR3 length: 16 residues. The trim removed 0 bases at V and 4 bases at J, leaving 7 bases unmatched. CDR1 and CDR2 (germline): GTSNPN, SVGIG (reference sequence). CDR3 loop: CAWSVRLAGASDTQYF. CDR3 in DNA: TGTGCCTGGAGTGTAAGGCTAGCGGGGGCATCAGATACGCAGTATTTT.

The chain uses TRBV15 and TRBJ2-2, with D unresolved. The CDR3 loop spans 12 amino acids. From germline, CDR1 is LNHNV and CDR2 YYDKDF (reference sequence). Trimming took off 5 bases at V and 7 bases at J, with 8 bases between the two ends. This CDR3 reads CATSRGVGELFF. The CDR3 DNA reads as TGTGCCACCAGCCGAGGCGTCGGGGAGCTGTTTTTT.

The chain couples TRBV7-6 to TRBJ2-3, with TRBD2 as a possible D gene (7 bases). Deletions cut 8 bases from V and 0 bases from J, with 15 bases between. The CDR3 length is 15 residues. Germline V gives CDR1 SGHVS, CDR2 FNYEAQ. The CDR3 protein is CASSRGGGSTDTQYF. DNA of the CDR3: TGTGCCAGCTCGAGGGGGGGAGGGAGCACAGATACGCAGTATTTT.

J is TRBJ2-7 and V is TRBV10-3; D may be TRBD1 (5 bases). Trimming stripped 8 bases from V and 2 bases from J, with 13 bases between. Germline CDR1 and CDR2: ENHRY and SYGVKD. This CDR3 has 13 residues. The CDR3 spells CAIQQGTPYEQYF. CDR3 sequence (DNA): TGTGCCATCCAGCAGGGAACCCCCTACGAGCAGTACTTC.

The chain employs TRBV5-1 and TRBJ2-3, with 9 bases lining up with TRBD2. Unmatched junction bases numbered 7, after V lost 4 bases and J lost 1 base. The CDR3 is made up of 16 amino acids. Germline CDR1 and CDR2: SGHRS and YFSETQ. This CDR3 reads CASSLGASGGTDTQYF. Here the CDR3 DNA reads TGCGCCAGCAGCCTTGGGGCTAGCGGGGGCACAGATACGCAGTATTTT.

This clone showed up just once. The chain has TRBV27 and TRBJ2-7, with TRBD1 matching over 9 bases. This CDR3 spans 17 amino acids. Germline lookup yields CDR1 MNHEY and CDR2 SMNVEV (reference sequence). V dropped 2 bases and J dropped 0; count of bases not matched to a gene: 8. CDR3 bases: TGTGCCAGCAGTTTAAGGAGACAGGGGGGGGGCTCCTACGAGCAGTACTTC. This sequence encodes CASSLRRQGGGSYEQYF.

CDR3 sequence reads: CASTASGSAYEQYF. The CDR3 DNA follows: TGTGCCAGCACCGCAAGCGGGAGCGCCTACGAGCAGTACTTC. The chain is built from TRBV6-5 and TRBJ2-7, with TRBD2 matching over 8 bases. Germline CDR1 and CDR2: MNHEY and SVGAGI. CDR3 length equals 14 residues. V shed 7 bases and J 2 bases; nucleotides not matched to a gene: 7.

This clone has a single count. The chain carries TRBV13 and TRBJ2-3; 14 nucleotides line up with TRBD2. The germline CDR1 and CDR2 sequences are PRHDT and FYEKMQ (reference sequence). The V and J ends lost 5 bases and 6 bases, in that order; junction bases with no gene match: 4. The CDR3 is 15 amino acids. The chain's CDR3 is CASSRGLAGEDTQYF. The CDR3 bases are TGTGCCAGCAGCCGGGGACTAGCGGGAGAGGATACGCAGTATTTT.

The DNA for the CDR3 is TGTGCCAGCAGTTTATCGGGGAGGAGAGGCTACACCTTC. Translated, it gives CASSLSGRRGYTF. This rearrangement joins TRBV27 to TRBJ1-2, with D unclear. In germline, CDR1 is MNHEY, CDR2 SMNVEV (reference sequence). V was shortened by 0 bases and J by 8 bases, with 10 bases between the two germline ends. CDR3 length: 13 amino acids.

The gene calls are TRBV18 and TRBJ2-7, with TRBD1 matching over 10 bases. J gave up 5 bases and V 3 bases, and 10 bases lay outside the gene matches. This CDR3 comprises 16 residues. Germline V gene sequence: CDR1 KGHSH, CDR2 LQKENI. Here the CDR3 DNA reads TGTGCCAGCTCACCGCGTCGGACCGGGACAGGGGACGAGCAGTACTTC. As protein: CASSPRRTGTGDEQYF.

V gene TRBV5-6 combines with J gene TRBJ1-2; D gene ambiguous. The CDR3 spans 14 residues. Per the germline V gene, CDR1 is SGHDT and CDR2 is YYEEEE. V was pared by 0 bases and J by 2 bases, with 8 bases between. This chain's CDR3 is CASSLAIRNYGYTF. CDR3 DNA: TGTGCCAGCAGCTTGGCTATCCGGAACTATGGCTACACCTTC. Looking up the rest from reference TRBV5-6 and TRBJ1-2 gives the full variable domain: DAGVTQSPTHLIKTRGQQVTLRCSPKSGHDTVSWYQQALGQGPQFIFQYYEEEERQRGNFPDRFSGHQFPNYSSELNVNALLLGDSALYLCASSLAIRNYGYTFGSGTRLTVV.

The genes are TRBV5-1 and TRBJ2-7; tentatively, D is TRBD2 (6 bases). Trimming left V 7 bases short and J 5 bases short, with 16 bases between. This CDR3 has 13 residues. Germline V lookup: CDR1 SGHRS, CDR2 YFSETQ. CDR3 protein: CASLEVGGDEQYF. In DNA, the CDR3 is TGCGCCAGCCTGGAGGTGGGAGGCGACGAGCAGTACTTC.